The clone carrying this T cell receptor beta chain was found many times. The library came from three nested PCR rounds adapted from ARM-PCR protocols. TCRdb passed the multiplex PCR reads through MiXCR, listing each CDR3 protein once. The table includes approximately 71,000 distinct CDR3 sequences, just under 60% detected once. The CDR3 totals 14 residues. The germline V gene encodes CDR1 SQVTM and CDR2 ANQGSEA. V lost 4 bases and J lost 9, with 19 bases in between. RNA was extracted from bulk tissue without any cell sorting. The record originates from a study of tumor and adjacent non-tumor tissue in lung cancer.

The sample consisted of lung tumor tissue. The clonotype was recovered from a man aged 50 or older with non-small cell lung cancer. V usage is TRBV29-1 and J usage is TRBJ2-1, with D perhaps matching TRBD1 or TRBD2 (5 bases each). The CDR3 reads CSVASGPLAGEQFF. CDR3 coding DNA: TGCAGCGTTGCCTCGGGGCCCTTAGCTGGTGAGCAGTTCTTC.